The sequence of this TCR beta chain was determined in a study of blood T cell repertoires in COVID-19. CDR1 LGHNT and CDR2 FRNRAP come from the germline V gene. The length of the CDR3 is 15 residues. With 6 bases clipped from V and 2 bases from J, the junction kept 8 bases outside the gene matches. Method: immunoSEQ multiplex PCR; TCRdb's copy keeps in-frame clones and lacks some. The sample has around 150,000 clones; 84% are singletons. Sequencing input: peripheral blood. This TCR was sampled from a man between 65 and 79 years old with acute or convalescent COVID-19. V is TRBV12-5 and J is TRBJ2-3; TRBD2 agrees at 7 bases. The CDR3 nucleotides read TGTGCTAGTGGGGGGAGCGGGGTTCCCACAGATACGCAGTATTTT. It codes for CASGGSGVPTDTQYF. Drawing the rest from reference TRBV12-5 and TRBJ2-3, the complete variable domain is DARVTQTPRHKVTEMGQEVTMRCQPILGHNTVFWYRQTMMQGLELLAYFRNRAPLDDSGMPKDRFSAEMPDATLATLKIQPSEPRDSAVYFCASGGSGVPTDTQYFGPGTRLTVL.